A selection of T cell receptor beta chains follows, all from one sample in a study of cytomegalovirus exposure and HLA in healthy donors. TCRdb keeps only in-frame clones here, not all; method: immunoSEQ multiplex PCR. Of about 74,000 clones in the sample, around 94% are singletons; the top ten hold roughly 2%. Sequencing was performed on PBMCs. The receptors shown here come from a woman aged 18 to 35 in good health and CMV-seropositive. Both conserved end residues are part of each CDR3. The D gene is left open where the match is weak. Clone sizes are given selectively: once, few, many, or a class where the clone is expanded.

clone_size	v_call	j_call	d_call	cdr3_aa	cdr3_nt
NA	TRBV23-1	TRBJ1-1	NA	CASSQLTGAPLGNTEAFF	TGCGCCAGCAGTCAACTGACAGGCGCCCCGCTTGGGAACACTGAAGCTTTCTTT
NA	TRBV30	TRBJ2-7	NA	CAWSSGYEQYF	TGTGCCTGGAGTTCGGGCTACGAGCAGTACTTC
NA	TRBV5-1	TRBJ1-1	NA	CASRTQGYTEAFF	TGCGCCAGCAGAACTCAGGGTTATACTGAAGCTTTCTTT
NA	TRBV11-2	TRBJ1-2	NA	CASSGTGLNGYTF	TGTGCCAGCAGCGGTACAGGGTTGAATGGCTACACCTTC
NA	TRBV11-2	TRBJ1-2	NA	CASSPPGRGDYGYTF	TGTGCCAGCAGCCCGCCCGGGAGAGGGGACTATGGCTACACCTTC
NA	TRBV5-4	TRBJ2-1	TRBD1	CASSRGTGAYNEQFF	TGTGCCAGCAGCCGGGGGACAGGGGCCTACAATGAGCAGTTCTTC
NA	TRBV5-6	TRBJ1-1	NA	CASSIQGLMGAFF	TGTGCCAGCAGCATCCAGGGACTAATGGGTGCTTTCTTT
NA	TRBV29-1	TRBJ2-5	TRBD2	CSVRTSGSRLETQYF	TGCAGCGTCCGGACTAGCGGGAGTAGGTTGGAGACCCAGTACTTC
NA	TRBV7-9	TRBJ2-7	NA	CASSLALGAHEQYF	TGTGCCAGCAGCTTAGCGCTGGGGGCCCACGAGCAGTACTTC
NA	TRBV6-8	TRBJ2-7	NA	CASSRAEGIDEQYF	TGTGCCAGCAGCCGTGCTGAGGGTATCGACGAGCAGTACTTC
NA	TRBV30	TRBJ1-1	NA	CAWSSGTKSEAFF	TGTGCCTGGAGTTCCGGGACAAAAAGCGAAGCTTTCTTT
NA	TRBV2	TRBJ2-7	NA	CASRDGQHSSYEQYF	TGTGCCAGCAGAGACGGACAGCACAGCTCCTACGAGCAGTACTTC
NA	TRBV6-6	TRBJ2-3	TRBD1	CASSLGQPTDTQYF	TGTGCCAGCAGTTTGGGACAGCCCACAGATACGCAGTATTTT
NA	TRBV20-1	TRBJ1-2	NA	CSAPPGDTF	TGCAGTGCTCCTCCGGGGGACACCTTC
NA	TRBV19	TRBJ2-1	TRBD2	CASSPNAGTSNEQFF	TGTGCCAGTAGCCCCAACGCCGGGACTAGCAATGAGCAGTTCTTC
NA	TRBV4-3	TRBJ2-1	TRBD2	CASSQDSGGHNNEQFF	TGCGCCAGCAGCCAAGATAGCGGGGGGCATAACAATGAGCAGTTCTTC
NA	TRBV6-4	TRBJ2-3	TRBD2	CASSERRGSTDTQYF	TGTGCCAGCAGTGAGCGGCGGGGGAGCACAGATACGCAGTATTTT
NA	TRBV18	TRBJ2-6	TRBD1	CASSPTGEQLSGANVLTF	TGTGCCAGCTCACCGACAGGGGAACAACTCTCTGGGGCCAACGTCCTGACTTTC
NA	TRBV5-6	TRBJ2-3	TRBD2	CASSLGGGWTDTQYF	TGTGCCAGCAGCTTGGGGGGAGGGTGGACAGATACGCAGTATTTT
NA	TRBV27	TRBJ1-4	TRBD1	CASSFQGAREKLFF	TGTGCCAGCAGTTTCCAGGGGGCGCGTGAAAAACTGTTTTTT
NA	TRBV4-1	TRBJ1-1	NA	CASSQLQGMADTEAFF	TGCGCCAGCAGCCAATTGCAGGGGATGGCGGACACTGAAGCTTTCTTT
NA	TRBV6-5	TRBJ2-1	NA	CASRGGAGSDEQFF	TGTGCCAGCAGGGGGGGGGCTGGGTCCGATGAGCAGTTCTTC
NA	TRBV6-5	TRBJ2-7	NA	CASSSSGRSSYEQYF	TGTGCCAGCAGTAGTAGCGGCAGGAGCTCCTACGAGCAGTACTTC
NA	TRBV15	TRBJ2-2	NA	CATSGPFDGGIRTGELFF	TGTGCCACCAGCGGGCCCTTTGATGGGGGGATAAGGACCGGGGAGCTGTTTTTT
NA	TRBV7-9	TRBJ1-5	TRBD1	CASSPGTGGGQPQHF	TGTGCCAGCAGCCCTGGGACAGGGGGCGGTCAGCCCCAGCATTTT
NA	TRBV18	TRBJ1-1	NA	CASSPPGGSGIEAFF	TGTGCCAGCTCACCACCGGGAGGGAGCGGGATTGAAGCTTTCTTT
NA	TRBV5-4	TRBJ2-7	TRBD2	CASSPAGGRSSYEQYF	TGTGCCAGCAGTCCTGCGGGGGGCCGAAGCTCCTACGAGCAGTACTTC
NA	TRBV29-1	TRBJ1-2	TRBD1	CSVEKGAGGYTF	TGCAGCGTTGAAAAGGGGGCGGGAGGCTACACCTTC
NA	TRBV28	TRBJ1-3	NA	CASAWRGMLGNTIYF	TGTGCCAGCGCATGGCGGGGCATGCTCGGAAACACCATATATTTT
NA	TRBV20-1	TRBJ2-3	NA	CSAHHTDTQYF	TGCAGTGCACACCACACAGATACGCAGTATTTT
NA	TRBV30	TRBJ1-1	TRBD1	CAWSWTGLNTEAFF	TGTGCCTGGAGTTGGACAGGGTTGAACACTGAAGCTTTCTTT
NA	TRBV7-7	TRBJ2-5	NA	CASSLGGERREAQYF	TGTGCTAGCAGCTTAGGGGGAGAGCGAAGAGAAGCCCAGTACTTC
once	TRBV14	TRBJ2-1	NA	CASSQGAGSYNEQFF	TGTGCCAGCAGCCAAGGAGCGGGCTCCTACAATGAGCAGTTCTTC